A selection of T cell receptor beta chains follows, all from one sample in a study of response to subunit inactivated influenza vaccine. Each CDR3 protein is one row after TCRdb ran MiXCR on the RT-PCR reads. The sample includes more than 450,000 distinct CDR3 sequences, 12% of them seen just once. The sample was PBMCs from blood, taken on the day of vaccination. The receptors come from a man aged 45 to 65 who received an inactivated influenza vaccine. CDR3s include the opening cysteine and the closing phenylalanine or tryptophan. A D gene is named only where the DNA matches it firmly. Size is stated for part of the rows, as once, few or many counts, or as a class when the clone is expanded.

abundance,d_gene,v_gene,j_gene,CDR3nt,CDR3aa
few,NA,TRBV4-2,TRBJ2-7,TGTGCCAGCAGCCCCCTAGCGCGAATTCCCTACGAGCAGTACTTC,CASSPLARIPYEQYF
few,NA,TRBV27,TRBJ2-1,TGTGCCAGCAGTTTTTTCGCCGGCTATGAGCAGTTCTTC,CASSFFAGYEQFF
NA,NA,TRBV3-1,TRBJ1-2,TGTGCCAGCAGCCACGTTGGGGAGGAAGGCTACACCTTC,CASSHVGEEGYTF
many,NA,TRBV29-1,TRBJ2-2,TGCAGCGTGTGGTTAAACACCGGGGAGCTGTTTTTT,CSVWLNTGELFF
many,NA,TRBV29-1,TRBJ2-1,TGCAGCGTTTGGGACGGGAGCCTCCAGTTCTTC,CSVWDGSLQFF
few,NA,TRBV15,TRBJ2-5,TGTGCCACCAGCAGGAGGGGAGAGACCCAGTACTTC,CATSRRGETQYF
NA,NA,TRBV7-2,TRBJ2-3,TGTGCCAGCAGCTTAGGCGTCTGGGATACGCAGTATTTT,CASSLGVWDTQYF
few,TRBD2,TRBV9,TRBJ2-2,TGTGCCAGCAGCGTAACAGCGGGAGGGCCTCGGGCCGGGGAGCTGTTTTTT,CASSVTAGGPRAGELFF
few,TRBD1,TRBV20-1,TRBJ2-1,TGCAGTGCCCCCGAGAGAGGGGGCGTGCACAATGAGCAGTTCTTC,CSAPERGGVHNEQFF
many,NA,TRBV7-9,TRBJ2-5,TGTGCCAGCAGCGGACTATCGGAGACCCAGTACTTC,CASSGLSETQYF
few,NA,TRBV21-1,TRBJ2-4,TGTGCCACCAGGGGATCTGCCAAAAACATTCAGTACTTC,CATRGSAKNIQYF
few,NA,TRBV5-1,TRBJ2-5,TGCGCCAGCAGCCAGGAGTGGGCGGAGACCCAGTACTTC,CASSQEWAETQYF
NA,NA,TRBV12-3/TRBV12-4,TRBJ2-3,TGTGCCAGCAGCACCCGGCTAGAGATCACAGATACGCAGTATTTT,CASSTRLEITDTQYF
many,NA,TRBV6-5,TRBJ2-1,TGTGCCAGCAGTTACTTGAATGAGAATGAGCAGTTCTTC,CASSYLNENEQFF
NA,TRBD2,TRBV5-4,TRBJ2-3,TGTGCCAGCAGCGGGAGGGACTCCGGCCCTAGCACAGATACGCAGTATTTT,CASSGRDSGPSTDTQYF
NA,TRBD1,TRBV12-3/TRBV12-4,TRBJ1-1,TGTGCCAGCAGTCTGGGGGGGACAGGACCCTTTAACACTGAAGCTTTCTTT,CASSLGGTGPFNTEAFF
NA,NA,TRBV19,TRBJ2-2,TGTGCCAGTACTATAGCAGTTGTCACCGGGGAGCTGTTTTTT,CASTIAVVTGELFF
few,TRBD1,TRBV7-9,TRBJ2-2,TGTGCCAGCAGCTGGGACAGAACCGGGGAGCTGTTTTTT,CASSWDRTGELFF
NA,TRBD2,TRBV11-2,TRBJ2-5,TGTGCCAGCAGCTTAGTTTTTGGCAAGGGGACTAGGGGGGAGACCCAGTACTTC,CASSLVFGKGTRGETQYF
few,TRBD1,TRBV7-8,TRBJ2-7,TGTGCCAGCAGCTTAGATGGACAGGGGTACTACGAGCAGTACTTC,CASSLDGQGYYEQYF
many,NA,TRBV7-2,TRBJ1-2,TGTGCCAGCAGCTGGATTGGGAACGGCTACACCTTC,CASSWIGNGYTF
few,NA,TRBV27,TRBJ1-1,TGTGCCAGCAGCCCCCCGGATCGAGGGTTGTTGGACACTGAAGCTTTCTTT,CASSPPDRGLLDTEAFF
many,NA,TRBV12-3/TRBV12-4,TRBJ2-3,TGTGCCAGCAGTTTAGGGGTTTGGGGTACGCAGTATTTT,CASSLGVWGTQYF
many,TRBD2,TRBV29-1,TRBJ2-1,TGCAGCGCGCTAGCGGGTTACAATGAGCAGTTCTTC,CSALAGYNEQFF
NA,NA,TRBV29-1,TRBJ2-3,TGCAGCGTTGTTAGGGCAGATACGCAGTATTTT,CSVVRADTQYF
NA,NA,TRBV6-5,TRBJ2-7,TGTGCCAGCAGTTACTCGGGCAGCTCTGGGGATCTCTACGAGCAGTACTTC,CASSYSGSSGDLYEQYF
NA,NA,TRBV10-3,TRBJ2-2,TGTGCCATCAATAAGGGCACCGGGGAGCTGTTTTTT,CAINKGTGELFF
NA,TRBD1,TRBV5-1,TRBJ1-1,TGCGCCAGCAGCTTGGGACAGGGTGTCACGCCAGCTTTCTTT,CASSLGQGVTPAFF
few,TRBD2,TRBV11-2,TRBJ2-7,TGTGCCAGCAGCTTTACGGGACTAGCCCACCAAACTTACGAGCAGTACTTC,CASSFTGLAHQTYEQYF